What follows is one T cell receptor beta chain and its context. The entry originates in a study of T cells in Graves' hyperthyroidism and ophthalmopathy. Trimming took off 3 bases at V and 0 bases at J, with 9 bases between the two ends. CDR3 size: 14 residues. Germline V lookup: CDR1 DFQATT, CDR2 SNEGSKA (reference sequence). RNA transcripts were the template for amplifying TCR beta CDR3 regions. First-round RT-PCR with HTBI primers amplified the TCR CDR3 region. MiXCR, applied by TCRdb to the multiplex PCR reads, yields one record per CDR3 protein. This sample has approximately 480,000 distinct CDR3 sequences, with under 25% found just once.

The chain uses TRBV20-1 and TRBJ1-5; TRBD1 is a possible D gene (5 bases). The origin of this receptor is a man younger than 35 with Graves' hyperthyroidism. Specimen: blood. DNA for the CDR3: TGCAGTGCTAGCGGACACCTTAGCAATCAGCCCCAGCATTTT. Translated: CSASGHLSNQPQHF.